This entry lists 29 T cell receptor beta chains sequenced from one sample in a study of cytomegalovirus exposure and HLA in healthy donors. The study ran its PCR with 60 Vbeta and 13 Jbeta primers. TCRdb keeps only in-frame clones here, not all; method: immunoSEQ multiplex PCR. The sample lists over 55,000 clones, approximately 80% occurring once. The sample taken for sequencing was PBMCs. The origin of the receptors is a man aged 35 to 55 in good health and CMV-seronegative.

This chain connects TRBV7-9 to TRBJ1-2, with D perhaps matching TRBD1 (5 bases). Between the trimmed V and J ends, which lost 2 bases and 4 bases, there was a span of 14 bases. Per germline, CDR1 SEHNR and CDR2 FQNEAQ (reference sequence). This CDR3 comprises 15 residues. CDR3 residues: CASSLTAGFGYGYTF. CDR3 nucleotides: TGTGCCAGCAGCTTAACGGCAGGGTTCGGCTATGGCTACACCTTC.

The DNA for the CDR3 is TGTGCCAGCAGCTCATCCGGGACAGCCGAGACCCAGTACTTC. Translating gives CASSSSGTAETQYF. This chain uses TRBV5-4 with TRBJ2-5; 7 bases are a match to TRBD1. After removal of 3 bases from V and 5 bases from J, the junction contained 7 bases not matched to a gene. Germline CDR1 and CDR2: SGHNT and YYREEE (reference sequence). The CDR3 sequence is 14 residues long.

This clone was observed a handful of times. This chain uses TRBV6-5 with TRBJ1-4; a weak D match, TRBD1 (6 bases). Germline V CDR1 and CDR2: MNHEY, SVGAGI. CDR3 size: 13 residues. Trimming stripped 4 bases from V and 12 bases from J, with 15 bases between. The CDR3 coding sequence is TGTGCCAGCAGTTCAGTCAGGGGCACAGAACTGTTTTTT. This translates into CASSSVRGTELFF.

This clone was detected only once. This rearrangement joins TRBV18 to TRBJ1-1; 7 nucleotides match TRBD1. Germline V gives CDR1 KGHSH, CDR2 LQKENI. V lost 3 bases and J lost 1; bases outside the gene matches: 8. This CDR3 spans 16 amino acids. DNA of the CDR3: TGTGCCAGCTCACCGTCCCAGGGACAGAAGAACACTGAAGCTTTCTTT. It yields the protein CASSPSQGQKNTEAFF.

This clone was observed a few times. The V call is TRBV6-6, the J call TRBJ1-5, with 8 bases identical to TRBD1. V lost 5 bases and J lost 6; bases outside the gene matches: 3. Looked up from germline, CDR1 is MNHNY and CDR2 is SVGAGI (reference sequence). CDR3 length: 13 amino acids. CDR3 sequence reads: CASSTQGVQPQHF. The DNA of the CDR3 is TGTGCCAGCAGTACACAGGGGGTTCAGCCCCAGCATTTT.

This clone was seen just once. This chain uses TRBV28 with TRBJ1-6; D ambiguous. This CDR3 has 13 residues. CDR1 MDHEN and CDR2 SYDVKM come from the germline V gene. V lost 5 bases to trimming and J lost 9 bases, with 11 bases between them. CDR3 sequence: CASSPQVRSPLHF. CDR3 nucleotide sequence: TGTGCCAGCAGTCCCCAGGTCCGTTCACCCCTCCACTTT.

The chain has TRBV7-2 and TRBJ1-6; tentatively, D is TRBD1 (6 bases). Germline assignment: CDR1 SGHTA and CDR2 FQGNSA. The ends were cut back, 7 bases at V and 0 bases at J, with 16 bases in the middle. The CDR3 runs 17 residues. The DNA of the CDR3 is TGTGCCAGCACCGGAAGGGGGAAGGTCTCCTATAATTCACCCCTCCACTTT. Translated: CASTGRGKVSYNSPLHF.

The J gene is TRBJ2-2, the V gene TRBV9; D not resolved. Germline V gene data show CDR1 as SGDLS and CDR2 as YYNGEE. Trimming took off 2 bases at V and 7 bases at J, with 15 bases between the two ends. The CDR3 sequence is 15 residues long. CDR3 nucleotide sequence: TGTGCCAGCAGCGTTAGACCTACCGCGGTCGGGGAGCTGTTTTTT. This codes for CASSVRPTAVGELFF.

The chain joins TRBV6-6 to TRBJ1-1, with 9 bases that match TRBD1. Per germline, CDR1 MNHNY and CDR2 SVGAGI (reference sequence). The V and J ends lost 3 bases and 9 bases, in that order; junction bases with no gene match: 14. This CDR3 is built from 16 residues. In DNA, the CDR3 is TGTGCCAGCAGTTATCAAAAACAGGGGGCGCTCGGGAAAGCTTTCTTT. Amino acids: CASSYQKQGALGKAFF.

The rearrangement uses TRBV19 and TRBJ2-7; 7 nucleotides line up with TRBD1. The CDR3 is 15 amino acids. Germline V gene data show CDR1 as LNHDA and CDR2 as SQIVND (reference sequence). Losses at the gene ends were 3 bases for V and 2 bases for J; bases not matched to a gene: 7. The CDR3 spells CASSIDSGQPYEQYF. DNA for the CDR3: TGTGCCAGTAGTATTGATTCGGGACAGCCCTACGAGCAGTACTTC.

CDR3 sequence reads: CASSSVGQANSPLHF. The CDR3 DNA sequence: TGTGCCAGCAGCTCCGTTGGACAGGCTAATTCACCCCTCCACTTT. This chain links TRBV7-2 with TRBJ1-6, with 7 bases matching TRBD1. The CDR3 covers 15 residues. From germline, CDR1 is SGHTA and CDR2 FQGNSA. With 4 bases clipped from V and 6 bases from J, the junction kept 6 bases outside the gene matches.

A few counts support this clone. The genes are TRBV7-9 and TRBJ1-1; no reliable D call. With 6 bases removed from V and 1 base from J, the gap between germline ends came to 12 bases. Germline V CDR1 and CDR2: SEHNR, FQNEAQ (reference sequence). CDR3 length: 14 residues. The CDR3 here is CASSTRAGNTEAFF. CDR3 nucleotides: TGTGCCAGCAGTACCCGGGCGGGGAACACTGAAGCTTTCTTT. The entire variable domain, with the rest obtained from reference TRBV7-9 and TRBJ1-1, is as follows: DTGVSQNPRHKITKRGQNVTFRCDPISEHNRLYWYRQTLGQGPEFLTYFQNEAQLEKSRLLSDRFSAERPKGSFSTLEIQRTEQGDSAMYLCASSTRAGNTEAFFGQGTRLTVV.

V and J are TRBV19 and TRBJ1-2; tentative D call: TRBD1 (5 bases). The CDR3 sequence is 14 residues long. The germline V gene has CDR1 LNHDA and CDR2 SQIVND (reference sequence). V dropped 6 bases and J dropped 8 bases, with 19 bases sitting between them. The CDR3 region is CASSSTQGKGGYTF. In nucleotides, the CDR3 is TGTGCCAGTAGCAGCACTCAGGGTAAAGGCGGCTACACCTTC.

The gene calls are TRBV27 and TRBJ1-2; D not resolved. The ends were cut back, 6 bases at V and 0 bases at J, with 8 bases in the middle. There are 13 residues in the CDR3. Germline V gene sequence: CDR1 MNHEY, CDR2 SMNVEV (reference sequence). The CDR3 reads CASRALTNYGYTF. CDR3 nucleotides: TGTGCCAGCAGGGCCTTAACTAACTATGGCTACACCTTC.

This clone was counted a few times. The CDR3 DNA reads as TGTGCCAGCAGCTTAGGGTCCGGGAGGCTGGGTGAAAAACTGTTTTTT. It encodes CASSLGSGRLGEKLFF. The chain recombines TRBV7-9 with TRBJ1-4; D is unresolved. CDR1 and CDR2 from the germline V gene are SEHNR and FQNEAQ (reference sequence). Trimming took 1 base from V and 7 from J, leaving 16 bases between them. The CDR3 extends over 16 amino acids.

This clone has only one observation. The gene calls are TRBV29-1 and TRBJ2-7; 9 nucleotides agree with TRBD1. The V gene's germline CDR1 is SQVTM and CDR2 ANQGSEA. J lost 6 bases, V lost 5 bases, and 5 bases had no gene match. CDR3 length equals 12 residues. CDR3 in DNA: TGCAGCGTTTCACAGGGGGCGGGCGAGCAGTACTTC. This gives the protein CSVSQGAGEQYF.

The rearrangement links TRBV4-1 to TRBJ1-1; 9 nucleotides agree with TRBD1. This CDR3 comprises 14 residues. Trimming cost V 8 bases and J 3 bases; bases outside gene matches: 7. CDR1 is MGHRA, CDR2 YSYEKL, per germline. The CDR3 region has the DNA TGCGCCAGCGGGGACAGGGCCGCGGACACTGAAGCTTTCTTT. The encoded protein is CASGDRAADTEAFF.

The rearrangement links TRBV5-6 to TRBJ2-1, with D tentatively TRBD2 (7 bases). V was pared by 0 bases and J by 7 bases, with 14 bases between. Germline V lookup: CDR1 SGHDT, CDR2 YYEEEE. CDR3 size: 15 residues. The DNA of the CDR3 is TGTGCCAGCAGCTTGGGAGGCGGGGGCGGGAATGAGCAGTTCTTC. Its translation: CASSLGGGGGNEQFF.

A single count supports this clone. The V and J genes are TRBV7-6 and TRBJ1-1; TRBD1 might be the D (5 bases). The germline CDR1 and CDR2 sequences are SGHVS and FNYEAQ. The CDR3 extends over 15 amino acids. The germline V and J ends were trimmed by 5 bases and 4 bases, with 17 bases remaining between them. The CDR3 nucleotides read TGTGCCAGCAGCGAACGACAGTTTGGATCCACTGAAGCTTTCTTT. The encoded protein is CASSERQFGSTEAFF.

This chain links TRBV19 with TRBJ2-6, with D possibly TRBD1 on 5 matching bases. V gave up 3 bases and J gave up 0 bases, with 9 bases separating them. There are 16 residues in the CDR3. Germline values: CDR1 LNHDA, CDR2 SQIVND (reference sequence). The CDR3 loop reads CASSIPGSSGANVLTF. CDR3 DNA sequence: TGTGCCAGTAGTATCCCAGGGTCCTCTGGGGCCAACGTCCTGACTTTC. Looking up the rest from reference TRBV19 and TRBJ2-6 gives the full variable domain: DGGITQSPKYLFRKEGQNVTLSCEQNLNHDAMYWYRQDPGQGLRLIYYSQIVNDFQKGDIAEGYSVSREKKESFPLTVTSAQKNPTAFYLCASSIPGSSGANVLTFGAGSRLTVL.

The rearrangement links TRBV19 to TRBJ1-1; a possible D gene is TRBD1 (5 bases). The CDR3 is 13 amino acids. The germline gives CDR1 LNHDA, CDR2 SQIVND (reference sequence). Between the trimmed V and J ends, which lost 3 bases and 3 bases, there was a span of 8 bases. The CDR3 DNA is TGTGCCAGTAGTATGGCGGGGCACACTGAAGCTTTCTTT. Translated: CASSMAGHTEAFF.

The sample holds a few counts of this clone. The rearrangement links TRBV5-8 to TRBJ1-5; 7 bases agree with TRBD1. The CDR3 is made up of 14 amino acids. The V gene end was trimmed by 0 bases and the J gene end by 6 bases; junction bases not matched to a gene: 3. CDR1 and CDR2 (germline): SGHTS, YDEGEE. CDR3 sequence: CASSLGQGSQPQHF. Here the CDR3 DNA reads TGTGCCAGCAGCTTGGGACAGGGAAGTCAGCCCCAGCATTTT.

V and J are TRBV6-5 and TRBJ2-7, with 8 bases aligning to TRBD1. The CDR3 has 14 residues. Germline trimming cut 6 bases from V and 3 bases from J; bases unmatched to any gene: 7. The germline gives CDR1 MNHEY, CDR2 SVGAGI. The CDR3 DNA reads as TGTGCCAGCAGCCGACAGGGGATTTTCTACGAGCAGTACTTC. It is translated as CASSRQGIFYEQYF.

The chain employs TRBV19 and TRBJ2-1; 10 bases fit TRBD2. The CDR3 has 16 residues. After removal of 3 bases from V and 7 bases from J, the junction contained 9 bases not matched to a gene. In germline, CDR1 is LNHDA, CDR2 SQIVND (reference sequence). In DNA form, the CDR3 reads TGTGCCAGTAGTATTAAAAGCGGGGGGGCTGGGAATGAGCAGTTCTTC. This translates into CASSIKSGGAGNEQFF.

A few counts support this clone. This chain links TRBV10-3 with TRBJ1-5; a possible D gene is TRBD1 (6 bases). CDR1 and CDR2 from the germline V gene are ENHRY and SYGVKD. Between the trimmed V and J ends, which lost 3 bases and 2 bases, there was a span of 14 bases. CDR3 length: 16 amino acids. CDR3 DNA sequence: TGTGCCATCAGTGAAGTCAGGGGTTCAGGCAATCAGCCCCAGCATTTT. The encoded protein is CAISEVRGSGNQPQHF.

Points on this clone: One end of the junction fails to match germline, which may point to a read error. The chain carries TRBV7-7 and TRBJ2-2; D is unresolved. The germline CDR1 and CDR2 sequences are SSHAT and FNYEAQ (reference sequence). This CDR3 region has 15 residues. CDR3: CASSLTSPPTGELFF. The CDR3 nucleotides are TGTGCTAGCAGCCTGACATCACCCCCCACCGGGGAGCTGTTTTTT.

The rearrangement uses TRBV16 and TRBJ2-1; TRBD1 matches 10 bases. The CDR3 length is 14 residues. The junction had 11 bases not matched to a gene; V was cut back by 2 bases and J by 16 bases. CDR1 is KGHSY, CDR2 FQNENV, per germline. The CDR3 DNA reads as TGTGCCAGCAGCCAACCCACGGGGGGGACAGGGGTTTTCTTC. It specifies CASSQPTGGTGVFF.

This clone was recorded a few times. The chain uses TRBV19 and TRBJ2-3, with 10 positions matching TRBD2. Germline V gene lookup returns CDR1 LNHDA and CDR2 SQIVND (reference sequence). The CDR3 extends over 15 amino acids. Trimming cost V 7 bases and J 8 bases; bases outside gene matches: 12. The CDR3 loop is CASTGSGGVVGTQYF. In DNA, the CDR3 is TGTGCCAGTACTGGCAGCGGGGGGGTTGTAGGTACGCAGTATTTT.

The chain combines TRBV30 with TRBJ1-1, with 7 bases lining up with TRBD1. The CDR3 covers 12 residues. Germline trimming cut 3 bases from V and 4 bases from J; bases unmatched to any gene: 2. From germline, CDR1 is GTSNPN and CDR2 SVGIG (reference sequence). CDR3 residues: CAWRTGTTEAFF. DNA for the CDR3: TGTGCCTGGAGGACAGGGACCACTGAAGCTTTCTTT.